The 30 T cell receptor beta chains presented below share a single source sample, sequenced in a study of blood T cell repertoires in COVID-19. Some clones are missing from TCRdb's copy, which holds only in-frame ones; the method was immunoSEQ multiplex PCR. Of about 130,000 clones listed, roughly 80% are singletons. The sample taken for sequencing was peripheral blood. Source of these receptors: a woman between 55 and 75 years old with acute or convalescent COVID-19.

The J gene is TRBJ1-1, the V gene TRBV14; no clear D. The germline V gene has CDR1 SGHDN and CDR2 FVKESK. The CDR3 extends over 14 amino acids. V lost 0 bases and J 3 bases, leaving 8 bases between the germline ends. CDR3 in amino acids: CASSQDIRYTEAFF. CDR3 nucleotides: TGTGCCAGCAGCCAAGATATCCGGTACACTGAAGCTTTCTTT.

This chain links TRBV13 with TRBJ1-1; D is ambiguous. Germline CDR1 and CDR2: PRHDT and FYEKMQ (reference sequence). V lost 3 bases, J lost 6 bases, and 17 bases lay in between. The length of the CDR3 is 15 residues. The CDR3 DNA is TGTGCCAGCAGCTTTGGACGGGGAGACATGGCTGAAGCTTTCTTT. Translation: CASSFGRGDMAEAFF.

The chain couples TRBV2 to TRBJ2-3, with D possibly matching TRBD2 (6 bases). In germline, CDR1 is SNHLY, CDR2 FYNNEI. This CDR3 is 15 amino acids long. V was cut by 4 bases and J by 1 base, with 12 bases left in between. CDR3 nucleotides: TGTGCCAGCAGTGCGGGGTGGGGGGGCACAGATACGCAGTATTTT. Residues: CASSAGWGGTDTQYF.

The V call is TRBV7-2, the J call TRBJ1-4; no reliable D call. This CDR3 is 14 amino acids long. Germline V lookup: CDR1 SGHTA, CDR2 FQGNSA. Trimming stripped 4 bases from V and 5 bases from J, with 11 bases between. CDR3 sequence (DNA): TGTGCCAGCAGCTGGGGAGACTGGAATGAAAAACTGTTTTTT. Translating it yields CASSWGDWNEKLFF.

This clone was seen just once. The chain has TRBV5-1 and TRBJ1-2; 7 bases map to TRBD1. Germline V CDR1 and CDR2: SGHRS, YFSETQ. This CDR3 region has 13 residues. Trimming at V came to 3 bases and at J to 8 bases, leaving 7 bases not matched to a gene. CDR3 residues: CASSSSRQGGYTF. CDR3 in DNA: TGCGCCAGCAGCTCCTCCCGACAGGGAGGCTACACCTTC.

The J gene is TRBJ1-5, the V gene TRBV19; D is undetermined. The V end lost 5 bases, the J end lost 0 bases, and 8 bases lay between the germline ends. The CDR3 covers 14 residues. Germline lookup yields CDR1 LNHDA and CDR2 SQIVND (reference sequence). Here the CDR3 reads CASSGRDSNQPQHF. Written as DNA, the CDR3 is TGTGCCAGTAGTGGACGGGATAGCAATCAGCCCCAGCATTTT.

This rearrangement joins TRBV19 to TRBJ1-5, with unresolved D. The germline V and J ends were trimmed by 5 bases and 2 bases, with 10 bases remaining between them. CDR1 is LNHDA and CDR2 is SQIVND in the germline V gene (reference sequence). The CDR3 contains 14 residues. This CDR3 is CASSGVEGNQPQHF. The CDR3 DNA reads TGTGCCAGTAGTGGGGTGGAGGGCAATCAGCCCCAGCATTTT. Drawing the rest from reference TRBV19 and TRBJ1-5, the complete variable domain is DGGITQSPKYLFRKEGQNVTLSCEQNLNHDAMYWYRQDPGQGLRLIYYSQIVNDFQKGDIAEGYSVSREKKESFPLTVTSAQKNPTAFYLCASSGVEGNQPQHFGDGTRLSIL.

This clone has only one observation. The rearrangement links TRBV7-2 to TRBJ1-2; 10 bases map to TRBD1. The germline V gene has CDR1 SGHTA and CDR2 FQGNSA. With 5 bases clipped from V and 1 base from J, the junction kept 7 bases outside the gene matches. This CDR3 has 16 residues. The chain's CDR3 is CASSPGQGGHNYGYTF. The CDR3 nucleotides read TGTGCCAGCAGCCCCGGACAGGGGGGTCATAACTATGGCTACACCTTC.

A few counts support this clone. For the CDR3, the DNA is TGTGCCATCAGTGAGTCTGGACAGGGGGTTCGCACCGGGGAGCTGTTTTTT. It specifies CAISESGQGVRTGELFF. The chain carries TRBV10-3 and TRBJ2-2, with TRBD1 matching over 10 bases. Germline CDR1 ENHRY, CDR2 SYGVKD. The CDR3 contains 17 residues. The V and J ends lost 0 bases and 4 bases, in that order; junction bases with no gene match: 5.

In its sample, this clone was seen a few times. The chain employs TRBV11-2 and TRBJ1-1; no firm D call. V lost 6 bases to trimming and J lost 8 bases, with 13 bases between them. The CDR3 spans 12 residues. CDR1 and CDR2 (germline): SGHAT, FQNNGV. CDR3 amino acids: CASRFAQREAFF. The CDR3, as DNA: TGTGCCAGCAGATTCGCACAGAGAGAAGCTTTCTTT.

The chain links TRBV18 to TRBJ1-2, with 8 bases matching TRBD1. This CDR3 region has 14 residues. CDR1 and CDR2 (germline): KGHSH, LQKENI. Unmatched junction bases numbered 9, after V lost 4 bases and J lost 8 bases. CDR3 nucleotides: TGTGCCAGCTCACAAACGGACAGGGCTAGAGGCTACACCTTC. Translated: CASSQTDRARGYTF.

The gene calls are TRBV19 and TRBJ1-1; possible D gene TRBD1, 6 bases. This CDR3 has 14 amino acids. Germline V gene data show CDR1 as LNHDA and CDR2 as SQIVND (reference sequence). V was trimmed by 5 bases and J by 0 bases, leaving 10 bases between them. CDR3 amino acids: CASSPGQMNTEAFF. CDR3 sequence (DNA): TGTGCCAGTAGTCCGGGACAAATGAACACTGAAGCTTTCTTT.

The V gene is TRBV2, the J gene TRBJ2-3; possibly TRBD2 for D (6 bases). The ends were cut back, 6 bases at V and 0 bases at J, with 16 bases in the middle. CDR3 length: 16 amino acids. Per the germline V gene, CDR1 is SNHLY and CDR2 is FYNNEI. CDR3 sequence: CASSPSLAQSTDTQYF. The CDR3 DNA reads as TGTGCCAGCAGCCCGTCTCTAGCGCAGAGCACAGATACGCAGTATTTT.

The chain carries TRBV7-9 and TRBJ1-2, with TRBD1 matching 9 bases. Germline assignment: CDR1 SEHNR and CDR2 FQNEAQ (reference sequence). The junction had 2 bases not matched to a gene; V was cut back by 0 bases and J by 3 bases. CDR3 size: 15 residues. The CDR3 loop is CASSLATGGDYGYTF. CDR3 nucleotides: TGTGCCAGCAGCTTAGCGACAGGGGGTGACTATGGCTACACCTTC.

This chain joins TRBV28 and TRBJ1-1, with 9 bases aligning to TRBD1. The CDR3 sequence is 15 residues long. J lost 3 bases, V lost 3 bases, and 5 bases had no gene match. Germline loops: CDR1 MDHEN, CDR2 SYDVKM. The CDR3 loop is CASSFRGQGYTEAFF. Written as DNA, the CDR3 is TGTGCCAGCAGTTTTAGGGGACAGGGTTACACTGAAGCTTTCTTT. The full variable domain, in which reference TRBV28 and TRBJ1-1 provide the parts outside the CDR3, is DVKVTQSSRYLVKRTGEKVFLECVQDMDHENMFWYRQDPGLGLRLIYFSYDVKMKEKGDIPEGYSVSREKKERFSLILESASTNQTSMYLCASSFRGQGYTEAFFGQGTRLTVV.

The V call is TRBV2, the J call TRBJ1-2; 7 bases align to TRBD1. The CDR3 runs to 16 residues. V was pared by 7 bases and J by 4 bases, with 15 bases of the junction left unmatched. The V gene's germline CDR1 is SNHLY and CDR2 FYNNEI. The CDR3 protein is CASTPGQGDLGYGYTF. CDR3 nucleotide sequence: TGTGCCAGCACCCCCGGGCAGGGGGATTTAGGCTATGGCTACACCTTC.

The gene calls are TRBV28 and TRBJ1-1; weak D call: TRBD1 (6 bases). The V and J ends lost 7 bases and 5 bases respectively, with 14 bases between them. The germline gives CDR1 MDHEN, CDR2 SYDVKM. There are 13 residues in the CDR3. The CDR3 DNA is TGTGCCAGCACCCTAGACGGGACAACTGAAGCTTTCTTT. Translation: CASTLDGTTEAFF.

The rearrangement uses TRBV7-8 and TRBJ1-5; D uncertain. CDR1 is SGHVS and CDR2 is FQNEAQ in the germline V gene. The CDR3 runs to 14 residues. V was trimmed by 1 base and J by 8 bases, leaving 12 bases between them. The CDR3 loop is CASSLEPQQEPQHF. The CDR3 DNA sequence: TGTGCCAGCAGCTTAGAGCCCCAGCAGGAGCCCCAGCATTTT.

This clone occurred once. The rearrangement links TRBV4-2 to TRBJ2-5, with no clear D. With 1 base removed from V and 0 bases from J, the gap between germline ends came to 6 bases. The CDR3 runs 14 residues. The germline V gene has CDR1 LGHNA and CDR2 YNFKEQ. CDR3 residues: CASSQGAHQETQYF. DNA of the CDR3: TGTGCCAGCAGCCAAGGTGCGCACCAAGAGACCCAGTACTTC.

V usage is TRBV19 and J usage is TRBJ1-2; tentatively, D is TRBD1 (6 bases). The CDR3 runs to 13 residues. The V gene's germline CDR1 is LNHDA and CDR2 SQIVND (reference sequence). Trimming left V 6 bases short and J 5 bases short, with 13 bases between. CDR3 residues: CASRRGGAYGYTF. The CDR3 DNA follows: TGTGCCAGTAGGCGAGGGGGGGCTTATGGCTACACCTTC.

The DNA of the CDR3 is TGCGCCAGCAGCCACCGGGACAGTAACTATGGCTACACCTTC. Protein product: CASSHRDSNYGYTF. The V call is TRBV4-1, the J call TRBJ1-2; TRBD1 matches at 7 bases. The CDR3 contains 14 residues. Germline CDR1 MGHRA, CDR2 YSYEKL. V was pared by 3 bases and J by 1 base, with 2 bases of the junction left unmatched.

This chain uses TRBV19 with TRBJ2-5; 11 bases align to TRBD1. Trimming removed 6 bases from V and 5 bases from J; junction bases left unmatched: 8. The CDR3 sequence is 15 residues long. From germline, CDR1 is LNHDA and CDR2 SQIVND (reference sequence). The CDR3 coding sequence is TGTGCCAGTAGCCCCGGACAGGGGGCCCGGGAGACCCAGTACTTC. This codes for CASSPGQGARETQYF.

As for this clone: The same CDR3 can be traced to other DNA sequences in this sample. The gene calls are TRBV19 and TRBJ1-1; D gene unclear. The CDR3 length is 14 residues. Germline loops: CDR1 LNHDA, CDR2 SQIVND (reference sequence). V lost 3 bases to trimming and J lost 0 bases, with 8 bases between them. Here the CDR3 DNA reads TGTGCCAGTAGTATCGGACTTCTGAACACTGAAGCTTTCTTT. Its protein is CASSIGLLNTEAFF.

The chain links TRBV7-8 to TRBJ2-5, with 7 bases identical to TRBD1. CDR1 and CDR2 (germline): SGHVS, FQNEAQ. The CDR3 runs to 17 residues. V lost 5 bases, J lost 5 bases, and 17 bases stayed unmatched. This chain's CDR3 is CASSPPARRQGEETQYF. The CDR3 bases are TGTGCCAGCAGCCCTCCGGCGAGGAGACAGGGCGAGGAGACCCAGTACTTC.

This chain connects TRBV2 to TRBJ1-3; 7 nucleotides agree with TRBD1. The CDR3 length is 13 residues. Germline CDR1 reads SNHLY; CDR2 reads FYNNEI. After removal of 8 bases from V and 4 bases from J, the junction contained 5 bases not matched to a gene. This CDR3 is CASSTGFGNTIYF. The DNA for the CDR3 is TGTGCCAGCTCGACAGGGTTCGGAAACACCATATATTTT.

This chain uses TRBV6-1 with TRBJ1-5; no clear D gene. V lost 2 bases and J lost 6, with 11 bases in between. The germline V gene has CDR1 MNHNS and CDR2 SASEGT. This CDR3 is built from 14 residues. The CDR3 loop reads CASSEKAVIQPQHF. Written as DNA, the CDR3 is TGTGCCAGCAGTGAAAAAGCGGTGATTCAGCCCCAGCATTTT.

This clone has more than one count but fewer than ten. CDR3 residues: CASRSGVTEAFF. DNA of the CDR3: TGTGCCAGCCGATCAGGGGTAACTGAAGCTTTCTTT. The rearrangement links TRBV28 to TRBJ1-1, with a tentative D call TRBD1 (6 bases). V dropped 8 bases and J dropped 5 bases, with 12 bases sitting between them. Per germline, CDR1 MDHEN and CDR2 SYDVKM. The CDR3 is 12 amino acids.

This clone was detected many times. The chain employs TRBV3-1 (or the pseudogene TRBV3-2) and TRBJ1-2; tentative D call: TRBD1 (6 bases). Deletions cut 8 bases from V and 2 bases from J, with 15 bases between. The CDR3 contains 14 residues. Germline V CDR1 and CDR2: LGHDT, YNNKEL (reference sequence). The CDR3 coding sequence is TGTGCCAGCGGGGCGGGGGCCCGAAACTATGGCTACACCTTC. Its translation: CASGAGARNYGYTF.

This clone was seen more than once but under ten times. The rearrangement uses TRBV6-5 and TRBJ1-6, with 7 bases aligning to TRBD1. Germline V gene data show CDR1 as MNHEY and CDR2 as SVGAGI. Trimming took 6 bases from V and 3 from J; bases not matched to a gene: 5. CDR3 length equals 15 residues. The CDR3 is CASRGDSLYNSPLHF. For the CDR3, the DNA is TGTGCCAGCAGAGGGGACAGCCTCTATAATTCACCCCTCCACTTT.

The table lists this clone with a count of one. The chain combines TRBV6-5 with TRBJ1-2; D is possibly TRBD1 (5 bases). V was trimmed by 8 bases and J by 0 bases, leaving 13 bases between them. The CDR3 consists of 14 residues. Looked up from germline, CDR1 is MNHEY and CDR2 is SVGAGI. The CDR3 region is CASESGGTNYGYTF. CDR3 coding DNA: TGTGCCAGCGAATCCGGGGGGACTAACTATGGCTACACCTTC.